This TCR beta chain was documented in a study of vaccination effects on CD4 cells after COVID-19. Concerning this clone itself: Its specificity is unknown.

Before any sequencing was done, the ViraFEST assay used viral peptide pools to expand antigen-specific CD4+ T cells. Following 10 days of culture, CD4+ T cells were isolated. Recipients of the vaccine had no prior SARS-CoV-2 infection and negative nucleocapsid antibodies. The table came from immunoSEQ multiplex PCR; TCRdb's copy has only in-frame clones and leaves some out. This table has approximately 30,000 clones, 72% appearing once. The CDR3 has 15 residues. The V and J ends lost 4 bases and 0 bases respectively, with 13 bases between them. Germline V gene data show CDR1 as LNHDA and CDR2 as SQIVND (reference sequence).

The chain is built from TRBV19 and TRBJ2-7, with a weak D call TRBD2 (7 bases). The source of this sequence is a human donor who received a COVID-19 vaccine. The sequenced sample was CD4+ T cells from PBMCs cultured with SARS-CoV-2 spike peptides, obtained before COVID-19 vaccination. The CDR3 sequence: CASSTKGEGSYEQYF. CDR3 DNA sequence: TGTGCCAGTAGTACTAAGGGGGAGGGCTCCTACGAGCAGTACTTC.